This T cell receptor (beta chain) was observed in a study of blood T cell repertoires in COVID-19. Overall study: Whether acute or convalescent, the COVID-19 samples came from the United States, Italy and Spain. The analysed material was cDNA or gDNA that came from T cells, B-cell-depleted T cells, or PBMCs.

This clone was recorded only once. Generated by immunoSEQ multiplex PCR, the TCRdb table keeps only in-frame clones and is missing some. This table holds a few hundred thousand clones, approximately 89% found once. Germline values: CDR1 MNHEY, CDR2 SVGAGI. CDR3 size: 13 residues. J gave up 7 bases and V 2 bases, and 5 bases lay outside the gene matches. Symptom resolution, clearance, or two negative PCRs marked donors in Cohort 3 as recovered. Sample: PBMCs or T cells enriched from blood (not recorded which). The chain uses TRBV6-5 and TRBJ2-7; the match to TRBD2 covers 7 bases. The sequence was obtained from a woman in her 30s who had recovered from COVID-19. The CDR3 here is CASSYGGSYEQYF. DNA of the CDR3: TGTGCCAGCAGTTACGGCGGGAGTTATGAGCAGTACTTC.